This passage covers 21 T cell receptor beta chains from one sample sequenced in a study of identical twins. One entry per CDR3 protein results from TCRdb running MiXCR on the 5' RACE reads. The sample has 700,000 or so distinct CDR3 sequences; around 8.3% are singletons. The sample was also reused in another study, on yellow fever vaccine responses in identical twins.

Source material: PBMCs. The receptors here all came from a woman under 30 in good health.

This clonotype was seen a handful of times. The rearrangement uses TRBV5-8 and TRBJ2-1, with 10 bases aligning to TRBD2. With 3 bases clipped from V and 7 bases from J, the junction kept 10 bases outside the gene matches. Germline assignment: CDR1 SGHTS and CDR2 YDEGEE. The CDR3 sequence is 16 residues long. CDR3: CASSSSQGLARNEQFF. CDR3 in DNA: TGTGCCAGCAGCTCTTCTCAGGGACTAGCGAGGAATGAGCAGTTCTTC.

The table lists this clonotype with many counts. The rearrangement links TRBV29-1 to TRBJ2-1; TRBD1 matches 9 bases. The CDR3 contains 15 residues. Looked up from germline, CDR1 is SQVTM and CDR2 is ANQGSEA. V lost 4 bases, J lost 6 bases, and 10 bases stayed unmatched. CDR3 sequence (DNA): TGCAGCGTTGGAACCGGGACAGGGACCACCAATGAGCAGTTCTTC. It encodes CSVGTGTGTTNEQFF.

The chain combines TRBV7-2 with TRBJ2-5, with 8 bases fitting TRBD1. This CDR3 is built from 14 residues. With 5 bases clipped from V and 5 bases from J, the junction kept 7 bases outside the gene matches. Germline loops: CDR1 SGHTA, CDR2 FQGNSA. The CDR3 region has the DNA TGTGCCAGCAGCGAGAGGACAGGGTTGGAGACCCAGTACTTC. Translation gives CASSERTGLETQYF.

This clonotype has just a few counts. The chain joins TRBV14 to TRBJ2-2, with 8 bases aligning to TRBD1. CDR1 is SGHDN and CDR2 is FVKESK in the germline V gene. The CDR3 runs to 16 residues. The V and J ends lost 1 base and 6 bases, in that order; junction bases with no gene match: 7. The CDR3 spells CASSQGDRGSAGELFF. In DNA, the CDR3 is TGTGCCAGCAGCCAAGGTGACAGGGGATCCGCCGGGGAGCTGTTTTTT.

The chain employs TRBV10-1 and TRBJ2-7; TRBD2 matches 9 bases. Losses at the gene ends were 4 bases for V and 2 bases for J; bases not matched to a gene: 0. The CDR3 sequence is 13 residues long. Germline CDR1 is WNHNN and CDR2 is SYGVQD (reference sequence). DNA of the CDR3: TGCGCCAGCAGTGCTAGCGGGACCTACGAGCAGTACTTC. Translating it yields CASSASGTYEQYF.

V and J are TRBV12-3 or TRBV12-4 and TRBJ2-5; TRBD1 matches 9 bases. This CDR3 is built from 15 residues. Losses at the gene ends were 6 bases for V and 5 bases for J; bases not matched to a gene: 10. The CDR3 loop is CASRQGAQTRETQYF. Here the CDR3 DNA reads TGTGCCAGCAGACAGGGGGCGCAGACTAGGGAGACCCAGTACTTC.

This clonotype occurred a few times. The chain uses TRBV19 and TRBJ1-1; D not certain. The CDR3 consists of 14 residues. CDR1 LNHDA and CDR2 SQIVND come from the germline V gene (reference sequence). Between the trimmed V and J ends, which lost 7 bases and 7 bases, there was a span of 19 bases. The CDR3 DNA sequence: TGTGCCAGTACCCAAGGGCTCACGAACGGTGAAGCTTTCTTT. Translating it yields CASTQGLTNGEAFF.

J is TRBJ2-2 and V is TRBV6-2 or TRBV6-3; 9 bases are a match to TRBD1. Germline values: CDR1 MNHEY, CDR2 SVGEGT. The CDR3 extends over 15 amino acids. With 7 bases clipped from V and 6 bases from J, the junction kept 9 bases outside the gene matches. DNA for the CDR3: TGTGCCAGCACCTACTCGGGGACAGGGCCCGGGGAGCTGTTTTTT. Translated, it gives CASTYSGTGPGELFF.

This clonotype was detected ten times or more. The V gene is TRBV2, the J gene TRBJ2-5, with no clear D. Trimming stripped 1 base from V and 0 bases from J, with 6 bases between. This CDR3 has 14 amino acids. Germline values: CDR1 SNHLY, CDR2 FYNNEI. The CDR3 sequence: CASSEDPYQETQYF. The CDR3 nucleotides read TGTGCCAGCAGTGAAGACCCGTACCAAGAGACCCAGTACTTC.

The chain has TRBV10-1 and TRBJ2-1, with 11 bases fitting TRBD2. Germline V gene sequence: CDR1 WNHNN, CDR2 SYGVQD (reference sequence). J lost 7 bases, V lost 3 bases, and 14 bases had no gene match. This CDR3 has 18 residues. The CDR3 DNA reads as TGCGCCAGCAGTGAATTCCCCAAAACTAGCGGGAGTCTAAATGAGCAGTTCTTC. This encodes CASSEFPKTSGSLNEQFF.

The DNA for the CDR3 is TGCGCCAGCAACTCGGGGGATGGGGGCAAAGGGACAGATACGCAGTATTTT. It translates to CASNSGDGGKGTDTQYF. The chain combines TRBV5-1 with TRBJ2-3; D is possibly TRBD1 or TRBD2 (6 bases each). V was trimmed by 6 bases and J by 3 bases, leaving 23 bases between them. CDR3 size: 17 residues. Germline V lookup: CDR1 SGHRS, CDR2 YFSETQ.

This clonotype was observed at least ten times. The chain joins TRBV29-1 to TRBJ2-5; TRBD1 matches at 8 bases. The trim removed 1 base at V and 5 bases at J, leaving 9 bases unmatched. CDR1 SQVTM and CDR2 ANQGSEA come from the germline V gene. The CDR3 contains 15 residues. CDR3 bases: TGCAGCGTTGAAGTCCGGGACAGGTTGTTGGAGACCCAGTACTTC. It is translated as CSVEVRDRLLETQYF.

This clonotype was seen repeatedly, ten times or more. V usage is TRBV5-1 and J usage is TRBJ2-5; 7 bases line up with TRBD2. The germline V gene encodes CDR1 SGHRS and CDR2 YFSETQ. The CDR3 consists of 15 residues. V dropped 4 bases and J dropped 2; count of bases not matched to a gene: 8. CDR3 DNA: TGCGCCAGCAGCCCTTGGGGGGGGAAGCAAGAGACCCAGTACTTC. This codes for CASSPWGGKQETQYF.

This clonotype was observed a handful of times. The chain joins TRBV12-3 or TRBV12-4 to TRBJ2-3; perhaps TRBD2 as D (6 bases). Trimming shortened V by 7 bases and J by 4 bases, and 21 bases separated the two germline ends. This CDR3 contains 16 residues. Written as DNA, the CDR3 is TGTGCCAGCACCTTTACGGGACTTCTCGATTCAGATACGCAGTATTTT. Residues: CASTFTGLLDSDTQYF.

In its sample, this clonotype was seen a few times. This chain connects TRBV7-9 to TRBJ2-7, with D unresolved. The germline V gene has CDR1 SEHNR and CDR2 FQNEAQ (reference sequence). The V gene lost 4 bases and the J gene lost 4 bases, with 14 bases spanning the gap. The CDR3 covers 14 residues. The CDR3 is CASSSLGTPYEQYF. The CDR3 DNA follows: TGTGCCAGCAGCTCATTAGGCACGCCATACGAGCAGTACTTC.

This clonotype was found many times. V is TRBV24-1 and J is TRBJ2-2, with D possibly matching TRBD1 (7 bases). From germline, CDR1 is KGHDR and CDR2 SFDVKD. This CDR3 region has 14 residues. The V gene lost 9 bases and the J gene lost 4 bases, with 14 bases spanning the gap. CDR3 amino acids: CATQGGVGTGELFF. In DNA, the CDR3 is TGTGCCACCCAGGGGGGCGTCGGCACCGGGGAGCTGTTTTTT.

The rearrangement uses TRBV29-1 and TRBJ2-3; 8 bases agree with TRBD1. J gave up 2 bases and V 3 bases, and 7 bases lay outside the gene matches. The CDR3 sequence is 15 residues long. Germline assignment: CDR1 SQVTM and CDR2 ANQGSEA. For the CDR3, the DNA is TGCAGCGTTGAGGGACAGGCCGACTTCACAGATACGCAGTATTTT. Translating it yields CSVEGQADFTDTQYF.

J is TRBJ2-1 and V is TRBV10-2; TRBD2 matches 8 bases. V lost 4 bases to trimming and J lost 8 bases; unmatched junction nucleotides: 10. The CDR3 runs to 15 residues. Germline CDR1 is WSHSY and CDR2 is SAAADI. The CDR3 loop reads CASSAGGTSRDEQFF. The CDR3 nucleotides read TGCGCCAGCAGTGCGGGAGGGACTAGTCGGGATGAGCAGTTCTTC.

This clonotype was seen a few times. This chain links TRBV4-3 with TRBJ2-7, with TRBD2 as a possible D gene (6 bases). The CDR3 runs 15 residues. The V end was cut by 0 bases, the J end by 2 bases, with 11 bases between. Germline V gene lookup returns CDR1 LGHNA and CDR2 YSLEER. The CDR3 DNA is TGCGCCAGCAGCCAAGATTGGGGGACTGCCTACGAGCAGTACTTC. This translates into CASSQDWGTAYEQYF.

This clonotype was recorded at least ten times. The rearrangement links TRBV6-5 to TRBJ1-4; TRBD1 is a possible D gene (6 bases). CDR3 length: 15 residues. From germline, CDR1 is MNHEY and CDR2 SVGAGI. Trimming pared 3 bases from V and 8 bases from J, leaving 16 bases between. The CDR3 loop reads CASSYNSGGREKLFF. CDR3 nucleotides: TGTGCCAGCAGTTATAATTCGGGGGGCCGAGAAAAACTGTTTTTT.

This clonotype showed up just a few times. The chain combines TRBV5-1 with TRBJ1-1; tentative D call: TRBD1 (5 bases). The CDR3 runs to 12 residues. Germline assignment: CDR1 SGHRS and CDR2 YFSETQ. V was cut by 4 bases and J by 6 bases, with 10 bases left in between. CDR3 in amino acids: CASSPGTSEAFF. DNA for the CDR3: TGCGCCAGCAGCCCAGGGACCTCTGAAGCTTTCTTT. Looking up the rest from reference TRBV5-1 and TRBJ1-1 gives the full variable domain: KAGVTQTPRYLIKTRGQQVTLSCSPISGHRSVSWYQQTPGQGLQFLFEYFSETQRNKGNFPGRFSGRQFSNSRSEMNVSTLELGDSALYLCASSPGTSEAFFGQGTRLTVV.